This paragraph reports one T cell receptor (beta chain). Its antigen is not identified. Patients with autoimmune history or systemic immunosuppression were excluded. These data originate in a study of OX40 agonist ivuxolimab in advanced cancers. Study-wide results and caveats: The expanded peripheral T cells' antigen specificity was not determined.

TCRdb keeps only in-frame clones here, not all; method: immunoSEQ multiplex PCR. The table lists 25,000 to 35,000 clones, about 73% of them singletons. Germline-derived CDR1 and CDR2 are MNHNY and SVGAGI (reference sequence). Between the trimmed V and J ends, which lost 2 bases and 7 bases, there was a span of 5 bases. This CDR3 spans 11 amino acids. This sequence was found in an adult with an advanced solid tumor such as melanoma, head and neck, liver or kidney cancer. The chain couples TRBV6-6 to TRBJ1-1; D unclear. The sequencing used CD4+ or CD8+ T cells sorted from blood, collected in a trial of the OX40 agonist ivuxolimab. The CDR3 region is CASSYAHEAFF. DNA for the CDR3: TGTGCCAGCAGTTACGCGCATGAAGCTTTCTTT.